Listed below are T cell receptor beta chains from one sample, sequenced in a study of T cell repertoires in cytomegalovirus infection. No cognate antigen is known for these TCRs. TCRdb passed the reads through MiXCR, listing each CDR3 protein once. The sample consists of fewer than 850,000 distinct CDR3 sequences, about 29% of them appearing once. The sample was cultured CD8+ T cells from PBMCs, taken from culture after CMV antigen stimulation. These receptors were obtained from a human donor in good health (CMV status not recorded). Some clones in this sample may be carry-over from other donors' samples. Both conserved end residues are trimmed from each CDR3. Fields, in order: J gene, V gene, CDR3 protein.

j_gene: TRBJ2-6; v_gene: TRBV7-3; CDR3aa: ASAKTRGRGANVLT
j_gene: TRBJ1-1; v_gene: TRBV29-1; CDR3aa: SVEAYRARENTEAF
j_gene: TRBJ2-5; v_gene: TRBV24-1; CDR3aa: ATSAAIRGGARETQY
j_gene: TRBJ1-2; v_gene: TRBV5-6; CDR3aa: ASSGGLSSYGYT
j_gene: TRBJ1-1; v_gene: TRBV7-9; CDR3aa: ASSVRQGGTEAF
j_gene: TRBJ2-1; v_gene: TRBV7-2; CDR3aa: ASSFPHRAGVAANEQF
j_gene: TRBJ1-1; v_gene: TRBV7-6; CDR3aa: ASSLKTGRTEAF
j_gene: TRBJ2-3; v_gene: TRBV20-1; CDR3aa: SANLRPTSGSTDTQY
j_gene: TRBJ2-2; v_gene: TRBV20-1; CDR3aa: SARWQGDTGELF
j_gene: TRBJ2-1; v_gene: TRBV7-9; CDR3aa: ATLLAGGPLDEQF
j_gene: TRBJ2-1; v_gene: TRBV27; CDR3aa: ASSLSQRGREQF
j_gene: TRBJ2-2; v_gene: TRBV7-9; CDR3aa: ASSPRDRGCSGELF
j_gene: TRBJ2-2; v_gene: TRBV12-3/TRBV12-4; CDR3aa: ASLQGRGELF
j_gene: TRBJ2-7; v_gene: TRBV29-1; CDR3aa: SVLIAYEQY
j_gene: TRBJ2-5; v_gene: TRBV27; CDR3aa: ASQSRGGGQETQY